Listed below are T cell receptor beta chains from one sample, sequenced in a study of shared clonotypes between healthy human individuals. Assay: immunoSEQ multiplex PCR; the TCRdb copy retains only in-frame clones and omits some. This table holds 950,000 to 1,100,000 clones, around three quarters found once. Sequences were obtained from memory CD4+ T cells from PBMCs. Receptors originate from a man between 18 and 35 years old in good health. Some clones in this sample may be carry-over from other donors' samples. CDR3s include the opening cysteine and the closing phenylalanine or tryptophan. D genes are given only for firm matches. The size field is filled for only some rows; it gives once, few, many or a size class.

v_gene: TRBV28
d_gene: -
abundance: once
j_gene: TRBJ2-4
CDR3nt: TGTGCCAGCAGTGGTACTCCTCCTACCGACATTCAGTACTTC
CDR3aa: CASSGTPPTDIQYF

v_gene: TRBV28
d_gene: -
abundance: -
j_gene: TRBJ1-2
CDR3nt: TGTGCCAGCAGTTTCTTGGCCTATGGCTACACCTTC
CDR3aa: CASSFLAYGYTF

v_gene: TRBV9
d_gene: -
abundance: -
j_gene: TRBJ1-2
CDR3nt: TGTGCCAGCAGCGTAACGGAGGGTCGGGTAGGTGGCTACACCTTC
CDR3aa: CASSVTEGRVGGYTF

v_gene: TRBV27
d_gene: -
abundance: -
j_gene: TRBJ2-7
CDR3nt: TGTGCCAGCAGTTTACTTGGAGGGTATGCCTACGAGCAGTACTTC
CDR3aa: CASSLLGGYAYEQYF

v_gene: TRBV7-2
d_gene: TRBD1
abundance: few
j_gene: TRBJ2-7
CDR3nt: TGTGCCAGCAGCCTCCGAAGGGACAGGGGACTCGAGCAGTACTTC
CDR3aa: CASSLRRDRGLEQYF

v_gene: TRBV10-3
d_gene: -
abundance: -
j_gene: TRBJ1-1
CDR3nt: TGTGCCATCAGTGAGGGAGGTATGAACACTGAAGCTTTCTTT
CDR3aa: CAISEGGMNTEAFF

v_gene: TRBV30
d_gene: TRBD1
abundance: -
j_gene: TRBJ1-2
CDR3nt: TGTGCCTGCACCGGGGACAGGGGGCACACCTTC
CDR3aa: CACTGDRGHTF

v_gene: TRBV7-2
d_gene: TRBD2
abundance: -
j_gene: TRBJ2-1
CDR3nt: TGTGCCAGCAGCTCTGGGTCCGGGGTAGCGGGCAATGAGCAGTTCTTC
CDR3aa: CASSSGSGVAGNEQFF

v_gene: TRBV29-1
d_gene: -
abundance: -
j_gene: TRBJ2-7
CDR3nt: TGCAGCGTTGAAGACAGGGGTCTCGAGCAGTACTTC
CDR3aa: CSVEDRGLEQYF

v_gene: TRBV5-1
d_gene: TRBD1
abundance: -
j_gene: TRBJ1-5
CDR3nt: TGCGCCAGCAGCCGGAGGGACAGGAGCAATCAGCCCCAGCATTTT
CDR3aa: CASSRRDRSNQPQHF

v_gene: TRBV11-2
d_gene: -
abundance: -
j_gene: TRBJ2-2
CDR3nt: TGTGCCAGCAGCTTAGGTCGCGCGGAGCTGTTTTTT
CDR3aa: CASSLGRAELFF

v_gene: TRBV2
d_gene: TRBD2
abundance: -
j_gene: TRBJ2-7
CDR3nt: TGTGCCAGCAGTCTAGCGGGAGGGGGCCCGTACTTC
CDR3aa: CASSLAGGGPYF

v_gene: TRBV28
d_gene: TRBD1
abundance: -
j_gene: TRBJ2-7
CDR3nt: TGTGCCAGCAGCCCGTTTTTAGGGACAGGGGCCTACGAGCAGTACTTC
CDR3aa: CASSPFLGTGAYEQYF

v_gene: TRBV5-6
d_gene: -
abundance: -
j_gene: TRBJ2-4
CDR3nt: TGTGCCAGCAGCTTGGCGGCATCGGGAAATCGGTACTTC
CDR3aa: CASSLAASGNRYF

v_gene: TRBV9
d_gene: -
abundance: -
j_gene: TRBJ1-3
CDR3nt: TGTGCCAGCAGCGTAGGGGGGGTTGATAGCGGAAACACCATATATTTT
CDR3aa: CASSVGGVDSGNTIYF

v_gene: TRBV7-9
d_gene: -
abundance: -
j_gene: TRBJ1-2
CDR3nt: TGTGCCAGCAGCCCCGACGGGGGCTATGGCTACACCTTC
CDR3aa: CASSPDGGYGYTF

v_gene: TRBV11-1
d_gene: -
abundance: -
j_gene: TRBJ2-7
CDR3nt: TGTGCCAGCAGCTTAGCCTTGGACAGTTCCTACGAGCAGTACTTC
CDR3aa: CASSLALDSSYEQYF

v_gene: TRBV29-1
d_gene: TRBD1
abundance: -
j_gene: TRBJ2-2
CDR3nt: TGCAGCGTGGGACAGGGGGCGAACACCGGGGAGCTGTTTTTT
CDR3aa: CSVGQGANTGELFF

v_gene: TRBV10-2
d_gene: TRBD2
abundance: once
j_gene: TRBJ2-7
CDR3nt: TGCGCCAGCAGTGAGTTCTCGGGAGGCGTTACAGAGCAGTACTTC
CDR3aa: CASSEFSGGVTEQYF

v_gene: TRBV5-4
d_gene: -
abundance: few
j_gene: TRBJ2-5
CDR3nt: TGTGCCAGCAGCTTGGTGCAGGGGGAGACCCAGTACTTC
CDR3aa: CASSLVQGETQYF

v_gene: TRBV6-1
d_gene: -
abundance: -
j_gene: TRBJ1-5
CDR3nt: TGTGCCAGCAGTGTACAGGGAAGGGGGATTCAGCCCCAGCATTTT
CDR3aa: CASSVQGRGIQPQHF

v_gene: TRBV9
d_gene: -
abundance: few
j_gene: TRBJ1-1
CDR3nt: TGTGCCAGCACCCAAACCCCAGCGAACACTGAAGCTTTCTTT
CDR3aa: CASTQTPANTEAFF

v_gene: TRBV6-1
d_gene: -
abundance: -
j_gene: TRBJ2-7
CDR3nt: TGTGCCAGCAGTGACCCCGGGACCTCCTCCTACGAGCAGTACTTC
CDR3aa: CASSDPGTSSYEQYF

v_gene: TRBV9
d_gene: -
abundance: -
j_gene: TRBJ2-5
CDR3nt: TGTGCCAGCAGCGGGCCCCCCGGAGGATCTGAGACCCAGTACTTC
CDR3aa: CASSGPPGGSETQYF

v_gene: TRBV7-7
d_gene: -
abundance: -
j_gene: TRBJ2-5
CDR3nt: TGTGCCAGCAGCCTCAGGGAGGAGCAGTACTTC
CDR3aa: CASSLREEQYF

v_gene: TRBV28
d_gene: TRBD1
abundance: -
j_gene: TRBJ2-4
CDR3nt: TGTGCCAGCAGTCCCGGGACAGCCCTGGACCTTCAGTACTTC
CDR3aa: CASSPGTALDLQYF

v_gene: TRBV7-9
d_gene: TRBD2
abundance: few
j_gene: TRBJ2-1
CDR3nt: TGTGCCAGCAGCTCGGCAAGAGGAGCGGGAGTAGCGTACAATGAGCAGTTCTTC
CDR3aa: CASSSARGAGVAYNEQFF

v_gene: TRBV19
d_gene: -
abundance: -
j_gene: TRBJ2-1
CDR3nt: TGTGCCAGTAGTCTTCGACCCGACTCCTACAATGAGCAGTTCTTC
CDR3aa: CASSLRPDSYNEQFF

v_gene: TRBV7-2
d_gene: -
abundance: -
j_gene: TRBJ2-5
CDR3nt: TGTGCCAGCAGCGGATCGGGACTGATCCAAGAGACCCAGTACTTC
CDR3aa: CASSGSGLIQETQYF

v_gene: TRBV5-6
d_gene: TRBD2
abundance: -
j_gene: TRBJ2-7
CDR3nt: TGTGCCAGCAGCTTGGCGCCGGGAGGGCCATACGAGCAGTACTTC
CDR3aa: CASSLAPGGPYEQYF

v_gene: TRBV5-6
d_gene: -
abundance: -
j_gene: TRBJ1-6
CDR3nt: TGTGCCAGCAGCCCCAGGAGGGACTATAATTCACCCCTCCACTTT
CDR3aa: CASSPRRDYNSPLHF

v_gene: TRBV11-2
d_gene: TRBD2
abundance: -
j_gene: TRBJ2-3
CDR3nt: TGTGCCAGCAGCCCGACAGCGGGAGGGCGCACAGATACGCAGTATTTT
CDR3aa: CASSPTAGGRTDTQYF

v_gene: TRBV6-5
d_gene: TRBD1
abundance: -
j_gene: TRBJ2-7
CDR3nt: TGTGCCAGCAGTTTACAACAGGGGGGCCCGAACGAGCAGTACTTC
CDR3aa: CASSLQQGGPNEQYF

v_gene: TRBV11-2
d_gene: -
abundance: -
j_gene: TRBJ1-1
CDR3nt: TGTGCCAGCAGCTTATTGAGACCTGGGGCTTTCTTT
CDR3aa: CASSLLRPGAFF

v_gene: TRBV6-1
d_gene: -
abundance: -
j_gene: TRBJ2-7
CDR3nt: TGTGCCAGCAGTGAAGCGCTTCCTTGGGCTTCCCTATCGTACTTC
CDR3aa: CASSEALPWASLSYF

v_gene: TRBV4-2
d_gene: TRBD2
abundance: -
j_gene: TRBJ2-1
CDR3nt: TGTGCCAGCAGCGGGGGGCTAGCGGGAGTCCACAATGAGCAGTTCTTC
CDR3aa: CASSGGLAGVHNEQFF

v_gene: TRBV27
d_gene: TRBD1
abundance: -
j_gene: TRBJ1-2
CDR3nt: TGTGCCAGCAGTATCCGGACAGGCGGGTCGGGGGGCTACACCTTC
CDR3aa: CASSIRTGGSGGYTF

v_gene: TRBV30
d_gene: TRBD1
abundance: -
j_gene: TRBJ1-2
CDR3nt: TGTGCCTCTGGGGACAGGGGGCCTAACTATGGCTACACCTTC
CDR3aa: CASGDRGPNYGYTF

v_gene: TRBV7-8
d_gene: TRBD1
abundance: -
j_gene: TRBJ2-3
CDR3nt: TGTGCCAGCAGCTTACTTTCGACAGGGAGTGCGCAGTATTTT
CDR3aa: CASSLLSTGSAQYF

v_gene: TRBV4-2
d_gene: TRBD2
abundance: -
j_gene: TRBJ2-7
CDR3nt: TGTGCCAGCAGCCAACGACTAGCGGGAGCCGGCGAGCAGTACTTC
CDR3aa: CASSQRLAGAGEQYF

v_gene: TRBV5-1
d_gene: -
abundance: -
j_gene: TRBJ1-1
CDR3nt: TGCGCCAGCAGCCTTCAGGGGCCGGCTGAAGCTTTCTTT
CDR3aa: CASSLQGPAEAFF

v_gene: TRBV5-3
d_gene: -
abundance: -
j_gene: TRBJ2-7
CDR3nt: TGTGCCAGAAGCTTATATGTTTTTGCGGGAAAACGCGCGAATCGCGAGCAGTACTTC
CDR3aa: CARSLYVFAGKRANREQYF

v_gene: TRBV25-1
d_gene: -
abundance: -
j_gene: TRBJ1-2
CDR3nt: TGTGCCAGCGGTTCAGGGGTATCGGACTATGGCTACACCTTC
CDR3aa: CASGSGVSDYGYTF

v_gene: TRBV18
d_gene: TRBD1
abundance: -
j_gene: TRBJ1-1
CDR3nt: TGTGCCAGCTCACCGCAGGCAGGGGGTAAAGCTTTCTTT
CDR3aa: CASSPQAGGKAFF

v_gene: TRBV27
d_gene: -
abundance: many
j_gene: TRBJ2-2
CDR3nt: TGTGCCAGCAGCCTTTTCGAGGCGAACACCGGGGAGCTGTTTTTT
CDR3aa: CASSLFEANTGELFF

v_gene: TRBV4-1
d_gene: -
abundance: -
j_gene: TRBJ2-2
CDR3nt: TGCGCCAGCAGCCAAGATCGTAGTAACACCGGGGAGCTGCTTTTT
CDR3aa: CASSQDRSNTGELLF

v_gene: TRBV15
d_gene: -
abundance: many
j_gene: TRBJ2-2
CDR3nt: TGTGCCACCAGCCCCCGGTTAGGAGGCGGGCTGTTTTTT
CDR3aa: CATSPRLGGGLFF

v_gene: TRBV2
d_gene: -
abundance: -
j_gene: TRBJ2-1
CDR3nt: TGTGCTACCCCCGAGAGCAGCGGACCTTACAATGAGCAGTTCTTC
CDR3aa: CATPESSGPYNEQFF

v_gene: TRBV4-2
d_gene: -
abundance: -
j_gene: TRBJ2-5
CDR3nt: TGTGCCAGCAGCCTTATTGCGTGGGAGACCCAGTACTTC
CDR3aa: CASSLIAWETQYF

v_gene: TRBV28
d_gene: -
abundance: -
j_gene: TRBJ1-1
CDR3nt: TGTGCCAGCAGTTTATGGTCTTTGGCCGGAGAAGCTTTCTTT
CDR3aa: CASSLWSLAGEAFF

v_gene: TRBV9
d_gene: -
abundance: -
j_gene: TRBJ2-3
CDR3nt: TGTGCCAGCAGCGTGAGGGGGGAAAACACAGATACGCAGTATTTT
CDR3aa: CASSVRGENTDTQYF

v_gene: TRBV28
d_gene: -
abundance: -
j_gene: TRBJ1-2
CDR3nt: TGTGCCACTCATAACTATGGCTACACCTTC
CDR3aa: CATHNYGYTF

v_gene: TRBV6-6
d_gene: -
abundance: few
j_gene: TRBJ1-4
CDR3nt: TGTGCCAGCACCAAGTGGTCAGGGGAAACTGAAAAACTGTTTTTT
CDR3aa: CASTKWSGETEKLFF